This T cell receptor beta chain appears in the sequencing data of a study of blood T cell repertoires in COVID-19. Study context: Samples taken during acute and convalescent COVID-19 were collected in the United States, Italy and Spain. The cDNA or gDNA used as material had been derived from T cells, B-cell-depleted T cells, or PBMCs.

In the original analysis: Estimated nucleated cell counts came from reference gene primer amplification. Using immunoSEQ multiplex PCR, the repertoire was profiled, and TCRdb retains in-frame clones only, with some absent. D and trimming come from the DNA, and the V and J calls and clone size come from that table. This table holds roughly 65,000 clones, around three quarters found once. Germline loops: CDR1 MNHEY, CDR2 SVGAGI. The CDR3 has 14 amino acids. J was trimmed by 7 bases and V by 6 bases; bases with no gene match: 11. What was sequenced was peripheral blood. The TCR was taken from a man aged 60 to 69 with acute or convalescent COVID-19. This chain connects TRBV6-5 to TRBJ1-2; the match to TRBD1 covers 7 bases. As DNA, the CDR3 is TGTGCCAGCAGCTATCAACAGGGGAATGCTGGCTACACCTTC. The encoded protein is CASSYQQGNAGYTF.